A single T cell receptor beta chain is shown here with its context. Its antigen is still unknown. The sample originates from a study of T-cell reconstitution after alpha-beta-depleted transplantation in children. Study-wide points: Approximately two months post-transplant, alpha-beta T cells reportedly originated from several hundred expanded graft clones.

Unique molecular identifiers tagged the TCRbeta library. Via MiXCR, TCRdb re-called the PCR reads, giving one row per CDR3 protein. The table lists roughly 180,000 distinct CDR3 sequences, 11% of them singletons, with over 10% in the top ten. CDR3 length equals 17 residues. Germline V gene data show CDR1 as SGHKS and CDR2 as YYEKEE (reference sequence). The V and J ends lost 1 base and 8 bases, in that order; junction bases with no gene match: 14. V and J are TRBV5-5 and TRBJ1-4; 7 bases are a match to TRBD1. Specimen: PBMCs, collected before TCRalphabeta/CD19-depleted stem cell transplant. The clonotype originates from a boy aged 2 to 10 with acute myeloid leukemia, due to receive a stem cell transplant. The CDR3 sequence: CASSLRRTGATAEKLFF. For the CDR3, the DNA is TGTGCCAGCAGCTTGCGTCGGACAGGCGCCACGGCGGAAAAACTGTTTTTT.